A few counts support the clone carrying this T cell receptor (beta chain). These data are taken from a study of blood T cell repertoires in COVID-19. Study as a whole: Spain, Italy and the United States supplied samples that represented acute and convalescent COVID-19. PBMCs, B-cell-depleted T cells, or T cells were the source of the cDNA or gDNA that made up the material.

Sequencing used immunoSEQ multiplex PCR; TCRdb keeps in-frame clones, though not all of them. The table includes some 62,000 clones, 80% to 90% detected once. The V gene's germline CDR1 is SEHNR and CDR2 FQNEAQ (reference sequence). V lost 2 bases and J 7 bases, leaving 14 bases between the germline ends. The CDR3 runs 15 residues. The clonotype originates from a woman older than 75 with acute or convalescent COVID-19. Sequences were obtained from peripheral blood. The rearrangement joins TRBV7-9 to TRBJ1-4; a possible D gene is TRBD1 (6 bases). This chain's CDR3 is CASSLSQGRSEKLFF. DNA of the CDR3: TGTGCCAGCAGCTTATCACAGGGACGGAGTGAAAAACTGTTTTTT.